This note documents a single T cell receptor beta chain sequence. As yet, its antigen is unknown. This sample is part of a study of cytomegalovirus exposure and HLA in healthy donors. At the level of the study: Earlier results showed roughly 120 million unique TCR beta sequences derived from about 179 million T cells.

Whole-study results and caveats: The study designated roughly 160 TCR beta chains cytomegalovirus-associated. There were some public TCRs occurring in many donors, but most TCR sequences were rare.

This PCR relied on a set of 60 Vbeta primers and 13 Jbeta primers. Profiled with immunoSEQ multiplex PCR; TCRdb holds only in-frame clones, not every one. Here the sample spans about 180,000 clones, 70% to 80% being singletons. CDR1 is MNHEY, CDR2 SVGAGI, per germline. The CDR3 covers 15 residues. V lost 5 bases, J lost 0 bases, and 5 bases stayed unmatched. The chain couples TRBV6-5 to TRBJ2-7; 9 bases fit TRBD1. This TCR derives from a man between 18 and 29 years old in good health and CMV-seronegative. Sequenced: PBMCs. CDR3 nucleotide sequence: TGTGCCAGCAGTCGCGGACAGGGGTCCTCCTACGAGCAGTACTTC. Protein product: CASSRGQGSSYEQYF.